A selection of T cell receptor beta chains follows, all from one sample in a study of T cell responses to AZD1222 COVID-19 vaccine. This table comes from immunoSEQ multiplex PCR, and its TCRdb copy is limited to in-frame clones, with some not included. The sample contains more than 150,000 clones, about 87% of which appear only once. Sample: peripheral blood, taken on day 0 of AZD1222 vaccination. The receptors derive from an adult in good health. Both conserved end residues are part of each CDR3. D genes are given only for firm matches. Not every row has a clone size; where given, it reads once, few, many or a size class.

V gene,D gene,clone size,J gene,CDR3 protein,CDR3 DNA
TRBV29-1,NA,NA,TRBJ2-7,CSVADSYEQYF,TGCAGCGTCGCGGATTCCTACGAGCAGTACTTC
TRBV4-3,NA,NA,TRBJ2-5,CASSQVVVEIGTQYF,TGCGCCAGCAGCCAAGTCGTGGTGGAGATAGGGACCCAGTACTTC
TRBV5-4,NA,NA,TRBJ1-5,CASSPREGKPQHF,TGTGCCAGCAGCCCTCGGGAAGGGAAGCCCCAGCATTTT
TRBV5-4,NA,NA,TRBJ1-6,CASSFSDMVSSPLHF,TGTGCCAGCAGCTTTAGCGACATGGTTAGTTCACCCCTCCACTTT
TRBV6-2/TRBV6-3,NA,NA,TRBJ2-7,CASSYSTLRNEQYF,TGTGCCAGCAGTTACTCGACCCTCCGGAACGAGCAGTACTTC
TRBV15,NA,NA,TRBJ2-2,CATSTGFTGELFF,TGTGCCACCAGCACCGGGTTTACCGGGGAGCTGTTTTTT
TRBV12-3/TRBV12-4,NA,NA,TRBJ1-5,CASSFQFEPQHF,TGTGCCAGCAGTTTCCAGTTCGAGCCCCAGCATTTT
TRBV2,NA,NA,TRBJ2-1,CASSDPGKPYDEQFF,TGTGCCAGCAGTGATCCGGGTAAACCCTACGATGAGCAGTTCTTC
TRBV28,TRBD1,NA,TRBJ1-5,CASSSPTGLKQPQHF,TGTGCCAGCAGTTCCCCGACAGGGCTGAAACAGCCCCAGCATTTT
TRBV5-6,NA,NA,TRBJ1-2,CASSFQANYGYTF,TGTGCCAGCAGCTTCCAGGCAAACTATGGCTACACCTTC
TRBV19,NA,once,TRBJ1-6,CASSIPGNSPLHF,TGTGCCAGTAGTATCCCAGGGAATTCACCCCTCCACTTT
TRBV19,NA,NA,TRBJ2-3,CASSIPRGAGDTQYF,TGTGCCAGTAGTATACCTCGCGGGGCCGGGGATACGCAGTATTTT
TRBV19,TRBD2,once,TRBJ2-3,CASSRGLAGAGDTQYF,TGTGCCAGTAGTCGAGGGCTAGCGGGAGCCGGCGATACGCAGTATTTT
TRBV11-2,TRBD1,NA,TRBJ1-6,CASSLGDRYNSPLHF,TGTGCCAGCAGCTTAGGGGACAGGTATAATTCACCCCTCCACTTT
TRBV19,TRBD1,NA,TRBJ2-1,CASSRGQGDYNEQFF,TGTGCCAGTAGTAGAGGACAGGGTGACTACAATGAGCAGTTCTTC
TRBV18,NA,NA,TRBJ1-6,CASFQGKNNSPLHF,TGTGCCAGCTTCCAGGGAAAAAATAATTCACCCCTCCACTTT
TRBV10-2,NA,NA,TRBJ2-5,CASSEMSSQETQYF,TGCGCCAGCAGTGAGATGTCCAGTCAAGAGACCCAGTACTTC
TRBV11-3,TRBD2,NA,TRBJ2-1,CASSLGGLAGVNEQFF,TGTGCCAGCAGCTTAGGGGGACTAGCGGGAGTTAATGAGCAGTTCTTC
TRBV5-5,TRBD1,few,TRBJ2-7,CASSGGQVREQYF,TGTGCCAGCAGCGGGGGACAGGTGAGGGAGCAGTACTTC
TRBV11-3,NA,NA,TRBJ2-1,CASSPRDSPRNEQFF,TGTGCCAGCAGTCCCCGGGACTCACCCCGGAATGAGCAGTTCTTC
TRBV18,TRBD1,NA,TRBJ1-2,CASSPGQGTYGYTF,TGTGCCAGCTCACCCGGACAGGGTACCTATGGCTACACCTTC
TRBV7-6,TRBD1,NA,TRBJ1-6,CASSLRDRGRGASYNSPLHF,TGTGCCAGCAGCTTACGGGACAGGGGAAGGGGGGCGTCCTATAATTCACCCCTCCACTTT
TRBV7-8,NA,NA,TRBJ2-2,CASSPPLFNTGELFF,TGTGCCAGCAGCCCACCGTTATTCAACACCGGGGAGCTGTTTTTT